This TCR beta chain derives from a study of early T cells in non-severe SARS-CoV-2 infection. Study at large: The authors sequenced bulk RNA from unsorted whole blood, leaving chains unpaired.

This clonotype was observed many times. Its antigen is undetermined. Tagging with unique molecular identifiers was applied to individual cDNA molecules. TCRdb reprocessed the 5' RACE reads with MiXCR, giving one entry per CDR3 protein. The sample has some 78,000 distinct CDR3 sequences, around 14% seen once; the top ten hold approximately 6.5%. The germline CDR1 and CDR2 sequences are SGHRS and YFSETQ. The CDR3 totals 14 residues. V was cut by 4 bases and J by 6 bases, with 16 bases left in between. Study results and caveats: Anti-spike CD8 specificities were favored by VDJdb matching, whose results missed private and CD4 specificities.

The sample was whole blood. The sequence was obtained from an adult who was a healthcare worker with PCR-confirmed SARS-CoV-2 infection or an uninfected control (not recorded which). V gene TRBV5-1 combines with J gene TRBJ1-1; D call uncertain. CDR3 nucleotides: TGCGCCAGCAGCCCACCACGTCTAGGAGCTGAAGCTTTCTTT. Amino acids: CASSPPRLGAEAFF. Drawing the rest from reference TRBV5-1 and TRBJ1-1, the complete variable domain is KAGVTQTPRYLIKTRGQQVTLSCSPISGHRSVSWYQQTPGQGLQFLFEYFSETQRNKGNFPGRFSGRQFSNSRSEMNVSTLELGDSALYLCASSPPRLGAEAFFGQGTRLTVV.